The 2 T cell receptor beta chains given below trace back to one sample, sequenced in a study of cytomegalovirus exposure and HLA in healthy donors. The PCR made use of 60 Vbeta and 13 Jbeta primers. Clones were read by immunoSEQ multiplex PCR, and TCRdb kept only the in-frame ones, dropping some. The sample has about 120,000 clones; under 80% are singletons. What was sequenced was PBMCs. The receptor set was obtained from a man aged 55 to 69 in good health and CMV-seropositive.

CDR3 amino acids: CAISQGQGAFNEQFF. The CDR3 region has the DNA TGTGCCATCAGCCAGGGACAGGGGGCTTTCAATGAGCAGTTCTTC. V and J are TRBV10-3 and TRBJ2-1, with TRBD1 matching over 12 bases. Looked up from germline, CDR1 is ENHRY and CDR2 is SYGVKD. The length of the CDR3 is 15 residues. V shed 6 bases and J 6 bases; nucleotides not matched to a gene: 6.

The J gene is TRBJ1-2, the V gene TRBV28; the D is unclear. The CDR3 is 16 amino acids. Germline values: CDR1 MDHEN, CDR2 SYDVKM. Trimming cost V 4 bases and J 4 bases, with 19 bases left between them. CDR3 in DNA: TGTGCCAGCAGTTCCCAACCCTTCGGGGATATCTATGGCTACACCTTC. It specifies CASSSQPFGDIYGYTF.